Each of the 14 T cell receptor beta chains below was sequenced from the same sample in a study of blood T cell repertoires in COVID-19. The data were produced by immunoSEQ multiplex PCR, yet TCRdb's version contains in-frame clones alone and is incomplete. The table has 50,000 to 60,000 clones, about 83% seen once. The sample was peripheral blood. These TCRs come from a man aged 40-49 years with acute or convalescent COVID-19.

A few counts support this clone. V is TRBV7-8 and J is TRBJ1-2; TRBD1 is a possible D gene (6 bases). V lost 5 bases and J lost 12, with 25 bases in between. The CDR3 is 15 amino acids. Germline V gene sequence: CDR1 SGHVS, CDR2 FQNEAQ. CDR3 loop: CASSPRDDRTPGNTF. The CDR3 DNA reads as TGTGCCAGCAGCCCTAGGGATGACAGGACCCCCGGTAACACCTTC.

The rearrangement uses TRBV6-5 and TRBJ2-7; 14 nucleotides match TRBD2. CDR1 and CDR2 from the germline V gene are MNHEY and SVGAGI. V was clipped by 3 bases and J by 3 bases; unmatched bases: 4. The CDR3 is made up of 16 amino acids. CDR3 sequence reads: CASSYTGLAGGYEQYF. DNA for the CDR3: TGTGCCAGCAGTTATACAGGACTAGCGGGAGGCTACGAGCAGTACTTC.

The chain is built from TRBV2 and TRBJ2-2, with 9 nucleotides matching TRBD2. The CDR3 has 16 amino acids. Germline V gene sequence: CDR1 SNHLY, CDR2 FYNNEI. J gave up 2 bases and V 5 bases, and 6 bases lay outside the gene matches. In DNA, the CDR3 is TGTGCCAGCAGTCTACTAGCGGGTGGAAACACCGGGGAGCTGTTTTTT. This codes for CASSLLAGGNTGELFF.

There are a few counts of this clone. This chain links TRBV24-1 with TRBJ2-3; D is ambiguous. Trimming took 5 bases from V and 0 from J, leaving 8 bases between them. CDR1 is KGHDR, CDR2 SFDVKD, per germline. This CDR3 has 14 amino acids. CDR3: CATSGSMSTDTQYF. The CDR3 region has the DNA TGTGCCACCAGTGGGAGTATGAGCACAGATACGCAGTATTTT.

The DNA for the CDR3 is TGTGCCAGCAGTTACGGGGCAGACAATCAGCCCCAGCATTTT. Its translation is CASSYGADNQPQHF. This rearrangement joins TRBV6-6 to TRBJ1-5; D is perhaps TRBD1 (5 bases). The CDR3 has 14 amino acids. Trimming cost V 2 bases and J 3 bases, with 8 bases left between them. Germline V lookup: CDR1 MNHNY, CDR2 SVGAGI (reference sequence).

This clone appeared once. The V call is TRBV5-1, the J call TRBJ1-5; 8 bases agree with TRBD1. V shed 3 bases and J 3 bases; nucleotides not matched to a gene: 5. This CDR3 region has 15 residues. Germline V gene lookup returns CDR1 SGHRS and CDR2 YFSETQ. The CDR3 is CASSWGTGPNQPQHF. DNA for the CDR3: TGCGCCAGCAGCTGGGGGACAGGCCCCAATCAGCCCCAGCATTTT.

This clone appeared a few times. This chain joins TRBV14 and TRBJ2-1; 11 nucleotides agree with TRBD2. V shed 1 base, J shed 5 bases, and the junction held 7 bases outside the gene matches. This CDR3 is 17 amino acids long. CDR1 and CDR2 (germline): SGHDN, FVKESK. The CDR3 protein is CASSQGASGRWDNEQFF. In DNA form, the CDR3 reads TGTGCCAGCAGCCAAGGTGCTAGCGGGAGGTGGGACAATGAGCAGTTCTTC.

The V gene is TRBV5-1, the J gene TRBJ2-1, with D possibly matching TRBD1 (5 bases). The length of the CDR3 is 18 residues. Germline values: CDR1 SGHRS, CDR2 YFSETQ. Trimming cost V 0 bases and J 0 bases, with 16 bases left between them. This chain's CDR3 is CASSLVQGHSSSYNEQFF. The CDR3 nucleotides are TGCGCCAGCAGCTTGGTCCAAGGACACTCAAGCTCCTACAATGAGCAGTTCTTC.

This chain joins TRBV10-2 and TRBJ2-6; D remains unclear. Looked up from germline, CDR1 is WSHSY and CDR2 is SAAADI. This CDR3 has 15 amino acids. V lost 3 bases and J lost 0, with 6 bases in between. The CDR3 spells CASSDHGSGANVLTF. The DNA for the CDR3 is TGCGCCAGCAGTGACCACGGCTCTGGGGCCAACGTCCTGACTTTC.

This clone was detected only once. The chain has TRBV9 and TRBJ2-1; possible D gene TRBD2, 6 bases. CDR3 size: 12 residues. The ends were cut back, 5 bases at V and 9 bases at J, with 12 bases in the middle. CDR1 and CDR2 from the germline V gene are SGDLS and YYNGEE. The CDR3 region is CASSLLASEQFF. The CDR3 nucleotides read TGTGCCAGCAGTCTTCTAGCGAGTGAGCAGTTCTTC.

The chain is built from TRBV27 and TRBJ1-5; D remains unclear. CDR1 and CDR2 from the germline V gene are MNHEY and SMNVEV (reference sequence). This CDR3 contains 15 residues. V shed 0 bases and J shed 2 bases, with 8 bases lying between them. The CDR3 DNA reads as TGTGCCAGCAGTTTATCCTGGTCGGGCAATCAGCCCCAGCATTTT. This sequence encodes CASSLSWSGNQPQHF.

This chain connects TRBV6-5 to TRBJ1-6, with 9 bases that match TRBD1. V was pared by 7 bases and J by 5 bases, with 6 bases of the junction left unmatched. Germline CDR1 is MNHEY and CDR2 is SVGAGI. The CDR3 has 15 amino acids. The CDR3 loop reads CASIPDRGDNSPLHF. The CDR3 DNA sequence: TGTGCCAGCATCCCGGACAGGGGAGATAATTCACCCCTCCACTTT.

The CDR3 DNA reads as TGCGCCAGCAGTGAAGGTGGAGGGAATAATGAAAAACTGTTTTTT. It translates to CASSEGGGNNEKLFF. J is TRBJ1-4 and V is TRBV10-1; D unresolved. Germline V gene lookup returns CDR1 WNHNN and CDR2 SYGVQD (reference sequence). V gave up 3 bases and J gave up 4 bases, with 12 bases separating them. CDR3 length equals 15 residues.

This chain uses TRBV23-1 with TRBJ2-3; 7 bases are shared with TRBD1. TRBV23-1 is assigned to the ORF class and has an uncertain function. This CDR3 comprises 14 residues. V trimming: 5 bases; J trimming: 3 bases; junction bases outside the gene matches: 5. CDR3 sequence reads: CASSNDRATDTQYF. As DNA, the CDR3 is TGCGCCAGCAGTAATGACAGGGCTACAGATACGCAGTATTTT.